A single T cell receptor beta chain is shown here with its context. The antigen remains unidentified. The sample comes from a study of cytomegalovirus exposure and HLA in healthy donors. Study-wide findings and caveats: Specificity for CMV antigens was confirmed in vitro for a few of the CMV-associated chains. Evidence from a later analysis indicated that most CMV-associated TCR beta chains looked HLA-restricted.

The CDR3 length is 16 residues. V was trimmed by 6 bases and J by 4 bases, leaving 20 bases between them. CDR1 and CDR2 (germline): SGHDT, YYEEEE. It was with 60 Vbeta and 13 Jbeta primers that the PCR ran. Repertoires were generated with immunoSEQ multiplex PCR, while TCRdb's copy carries only in-frame clones and drops some. This table holds around 130,000 clones, 80% found once. The sequencing input was PBMCs. The source of this sequence is a man aged 30 to 39 in good health and CMV-seronegative. The V gene is TRBV5-6, the J gene TRBJ1-3; a possible D gene is TRBD1 (6 bases). CDR3 bases: TGTGCCAGCACCGACCGTGGGGGCATGGGAGGAAACACCATATATTTT. Protein product: CASTDRGGMGGNTIYF.